Listed below are T cell receptor beta chains from one sample, sequenced in a study of blood T cells in healthy people across ages. TCRdb re-called the 5' RACE reads with MiXCR, one entry per CDR3 protein. The table lists 1.5 million to 2 million distinct CDR3 sequences, about 28% of them singletons, with 7.7% in the top ten. Input material: blood. The receptors were sampled from a woman in her thirties in good health. Both conserved end residues are part of each CDR3. Each record gives: J gene, clone size, D gene, V gene, CDR3 DNA, CDR3 protein. A D gene is named only where the DNA matches it firmly. Clone sizes are given selectively: once, few, many, or a class where the clone is expanded.

TRBJ2-1,NA,NA,TRBV18,TGTGCCAGCTCACCTGCTCAGGGGAGAAGCTACAATGAGCAGTTCTTC,CASSPAQGRSYNEQFF
TRBJ2-7,few,TRBD1,TRBV20-1,TGCAGTGCTAGGGGGACAGGGGACGAGCAGTACTTC,CSARGTGDEQYF
TRBJ1-2,NA,NA,TRBV9,TGTGCCAGCAGCTTAGGCGCCGCAGGCCAAGGTATCTATGGCTACACCTTC,CASSLGAAGQGIYGYTF
TRBJ1-1,NA,NA,TRBV25-1,TGTGCCAGCAGTGAATTCACAGAAAACACTGAAGCTTTCTTT,CASSEFTENTEAFF
TRBJ2-3,few,NA,TRBV12-3/TRBV12-4,TGTGCCAGCATGCTCGGAAGCACAGATACGCAGTATTTT,CASMLGSTDTQYF
TRBJ2-5,few,TRBD2,TRBV5-6,TGTGCCAGCAGCTTGGTCATAGCGGGGGGGCTGGAGACCCAGTACTTC,CASSLVIAGGLETQYF
TRBJ1-2,few,NA,TRBV2,TGTGCCAGCAGTGAAAACAGTTACTATGGCTACACCTTC,CASSENSYYGYTF
TRBJ2-1,few,TRBD2,TRBV12-3/TRBV12-4,TGTGCCAGCAAACCAACGGGACTAGCCGTAGATGAGCAGTTCTTC,CASKPTGLAVDEQFF
TRBJ1-2,NA,TRBD1,TRBV7-2,TGTGCCAGCTCCATACGCGGGACAGTCTATGGCTACACCTTC,CASSIRGTVYGYTF
TRBJ1-2,many,NA,TRBV29-1,TGCAGCGTTGAAGAGGGTGGCTATGGCTACACCTTC,CSVEEGGYGYTF
TRBJ2-1,NA,NA,TRBV28,TGTGCCAGTAGGTCTGTCAATGAGCAGTTCTTC,CASRSVNEQFF
TRBJ2-2,NA,NA,TRBV11-2,TGTGCCTGCAGCCCACCTAGTTCTGCCGGGGAGCTGTTTTTT,CACSPPSSAGELFF
TRBJ2-2,NA,NA,TRBV29-1,TGCAGCGTGGCCGGGACACGGAACACCGGGGAGCTGTTTTTT,CSVAGTRNTGELFF
TRBJ2-6,many,NA,TRBV6-5,TGTGCCAGCAGCGGCTTTGGGGCCAACGTCCTGACTTTC,CASSGFGANVLTF
TRBJ1-1,few,TRBD1,TRBV7-9,TGTGCCAGCAGCCGATGGACAGGGCTAATCTTGAACACTGAAGCTTTCTTT,CASSRWTGLILNTEAFF
TRBJ2-3,few,NA,TRBV7-2,TGTGCCAGCGGCAGCGGTGCGGGCACAGATACGCAGTATTTT,CASGSGAGTDTQYF
TRBJ2-2,NA,NA,TRBV6-6,TGTGCCAGCAGTTACGGGGGGTCCGTCACCGGGGAGCTGTTTTTT,CASSYGGSVTGELFF
TRBJ2-1,NA,TRBD2,TRBV20-1,TGCAGTGCTAGAGATTCTAGCGGGAGGTCTTACAATGAGCAGTTCTTC,CSARDSSGRSYNEQFF
TRBJ1-2,NA,NA,TRBV29-1,TGCAGCGTTATCTCCCAGGACAGTCCCGATGGCTACACCTTC,CSVISQDSPDGYTF
TRBJ2-5,NA,TRBD1,TRBV18,TGTGCCAGCTCACGGACAGGGGCGGAGACCCAGTACTTC,CASSRTGAETQYF
TRBJ1-2,many,NA,TRBV5-1,TGCGCCAGCAGCTTGGAGGCCTCTAACTATGGCTACACCTTC,CASSLEASNYGYTF
TRBJ2-3,NA,NA,TRBV6-1,TGTGCCAGCAGTGATCGAGCGGTAACTAGCACAGATACGCAGTATTTT,CASSDRAVTSTDTQYF
TRBJ1-1,NA,NA,TRBV9,TGTGCCAGCAGCGTAGCGTGGGCAAGCTCTGAAGCTTTCTTT,CASSVAWASSEAFF
TRBJ2-5,many,TRBD2,TRBV20-1,TGCAGTGCTCCCCTTAGCGGGGGGGCCTTTAGCGAGACCCAGTACTTC,CSAPLSGGAFSETQYF
TRBJ2-7,many,NA,TRBV4-3,TGCGCCAGCAGCCAAGATAAAGGGGCCATCTACGAGCAGTACTTC,CASSQDKGAIYEQYF